This TCR beta chain originates from a study of Graves' ophthalmopathy and Graves' hyperthyroidism. Amplification of TCR beta CDR3 regions used RNA transcripts. The authors performed first-round RT-PCR with HTBI primers and then a second-round multiplex PCR. TCRdb reanalysed the multiplex PCR reads using MiXCR and keeps one entry per CDR3 protein. In the table there are about 500,000 distinct CDR3 sequences, under 45% of which are singletons. Regarding this clonotype: A much larger clonotype is one base distant, so this may be a read error.

Patients were excluded if they had other autoimmune diseases or uncontrolled infections, and likewise if pregnancy or lactation applied. Clinical symptoms and serum thyroxine were used for diagnosis; TRAb, thyroid ultrasound and orbital computed tomography were also relied on. The TCR originated in an adult man with Graves' hyperthyroidism. The source material was peripheral blood or thyroid tissue (not recorded which).

This CDR3 is CASRQGGLSYERYF. CDR3 sequence (DNA): TGCGCCAGCAGACAGGGGGGTCTCTCCTACGAGCGGTACTTC. This chain uses TRBV5-1 with TRBJ2-7; 8 nucleotides match TRBD1. Germline CDR1 reads SGHRS; CDR2 reads YFSETQ. This CDR3 is built from 14 residues. The entire variable domain, with the rest obtained from reference TRBV5-1 and TRBJ2-7, is as follows: KAGVTQTPRYLIKTRGQQVTLSCSPISGHRSVSWYQQTPGQGLQFLFEYFSETQRNKGNFPGRFSGRQFSNSRSEMNVSTLELGDSALYLCASRQGGLSYERYFGPGTRLTVT.